The next 28 T cell receptor beta chains were all read from a single sample in a study of Ad26.COV2.S vaccination and SARS-CoV-2 variants. Method: immunoSEQ multiplex PCR; TCRdb's copy keeps in-frame clones and lacks some. The repertoire holds over 110,000 clones, 86% seen once, with 4.5% to 6% in the top ten. This specimen consisted of peripheral blood, obtained after recovery from COVID-19. All receptors derive from a human donor who had recovered from COVID-19.

The rearrangement links TRBV6-5 to TRBJ1-2; D gene uncertain. The V end was cut by 2 bases, the J end by 4 bases, with 8 bases between. CDR1 and CDR2 (germline): MNHEY, SVGAGI. The CDR3 spans 13 residues. DNA of the CDR3: TGTGCCAGCAGTTACGGACGGCTCTATGGCTACACCTTC. Translation gives CASSYGRLYGYTF.

The gene calls are TRBV12-3 or TRBV12-4 and TRBJ2-7; D not resolved. CDR3 length equals 13 residues. The ends were cut back, 1 base at V and 2 bases at J, with 6 bases in the middle. The CDR3 spells CASSLGETYEQYF. CDR3 bases: TGTGCCAGCAGTTTAGGGGAAACCTACGAGCAGTACTTC.

This rearrangement joins TRBV7-2 to TRBJ1-2, with a tentative D call TRBD1 (5 bases). The CDR3 totals 15 residues. V was pared by 5 bases and J by 5 bases, with 18 bases between. Germline CDR1 reads SGHTA; CDR2 reads FQGNSA. The CDR3 DNA follows: TGTGCCAGCAGCCTATCAAGGGACGGACCATATGGCTACACCTTC. Residues: CASSLSRDGPYGYTF.

This chain links TRBV7-2 with TRBJ2-5, with TRBD2 identical over 8 bases. Germline loops: CDR1 SGHTA, CDR2 FQGNSA. V shed 5 bases and J 4 bases; nucleotides not matched to a gene: 6. The CDR3 runs 14 residues. CDR3 coding DNA: TGTGCCAGCAGCCTAGGGACTAGACTAGAGACCCAGTACTTC. It translates to CASSLGTRLETQYF.

The rearrangement uses TRBV2 and TRBJ2-5, with D uncertain. CDR3 size: 10 residues. Trimming cost V 7 bases and J 3 bases, with 3 bases left between them. The germline CDR1 and CDR2 sequences are SNHLY and FYNNEI. The CDR3 loop reads CASTEETQYF. Here the CDR3 DNA reads TGTGCCAGCACCGAAGAGACCCAGTACTTC.

The CDR3 bases are TGTGCCAGCAGCTTAGCGGCGGGACAATATTCACCCCTCCACTTT. It is translated as CASSLAAGQYSPLHF. This sequence joins TRBV7-9 and TRBJ1-6, with D possibly TRBD1 on 6 matching bases. Germline CDR1 SEHNR, CDR2 FQNEAQ (reference sequence). The CDR3 loop spans 15 amino acids. With 0 bases removed from V and 8 bases from J, the gap between germline ends came to 11 bases.

The count of this clone is one. The chain uses TRBV30 and TRBJ2-7; perhaps TRBD2 as D (6 bases). CDR3 size: 14 residues. CDR1 is GTSNPN and CDR2 is SVGIG in the germline V gene (reference sequence). V gave up 0 bases and J gave up 7 bases, with 16 bases separating them. CDR3 bases: TGTGCCTGGAGTGTAGGGAGGAGGTCTGGGGAGCAGTACTTC. It is translated as CAWSVGRRSGEQYF.

V gene TRBV5-1 combines with J gene TRBJ2-7; 9 bases are shared with TRBD1. V gave up 4 bases and J gave up 2 bases; unmatched junction bases: 13. Germline-derived CDR1 and CDR2 are SGHRS and YFSETQ. CDR3 length: 17 amino acids. CDR3 residues: CASSALPGQGATYEQYF. DNA of the CDR3: TGCGCCAGCAGCGCCCTTCCGGGACAGGGCGCTACCTACGAGCAGTACTTC.

This chain joins TRBV5-6 and TRBJ1-2; D remains ambiguous. Germline V gene sequence: CDR1 SGHDT, CDR2 YYEEEE. This CDR3 is built from 16 residues. Trimming cost V 0 bases and J 8 bases, with 20 bases left between them. CDR3 amino acids: CASSLDIGRMSQGYTF. CDR3 DNA sequence: TGTGCCAGCAGCTTGGACATAGGCAGGATGTCTCAAGGCTACACCTTC. Using reference TRBV5-6 and TRBJ1-2 for the parts outside the CDR3, the full variable domain is DAGVTQSPTHLIKTRGQQVTLRCSPKSGHDTVSWYQQALGQGPQFIFQYYEEEERQRGNFPDRFSGHQFPNYSSELNVNALLLGDSALYLCASSLDIGRMSQGYTFGSGTRLTVV.

This chain joins TRBV19 and TRBJ1-1; the D is unclear. From germline, CDR1 is LNHDA and CDR2 SQIVND (reference sequence). The CDR3 totals 15 residues. Between the trimmed V and J ends, which lost 1 base and 5 bases, there was a span of 14 bases. CDR3 nucleotides: TGTGCCAGTAGTATAGCCTCCGGAGGGCGAACTGAAGCTTTCTTT. It specifies CASSIASGGRTEAFF.

The rearrangement uses TRBV3-1 (or the pseudogene TRBV3-2) and TRBJ2-1; 14 bases line up with TRBD2. Germline loops: CDR1 LGHDT, CDR2 YNNKEL (reference sequence). The CDR3 has 16 residues. Trimming removed 5 bases from V and 8 bases from J; junction bases left unmatched: 8. The CDR3 region is CASSVRLAGGPYEQFF. In DNA, the CDR3 is TGTGCCAGCAGCGTGCGACTAGCGGGGGGGCCCTATGAGCAGTTCTTC.

The rearrangement joins TRBV7-2 to TRBJ2-3; D possibly corresponds to TRBD2 (7 bases). The germline gives CDR1 SGHTA, CDR2 FQGNSA. V was clipped by 2 bases and J by 4 bases, with 13 bases between them. The CDR3 consists of 15 residues. The CDR3 bases are TGTGCCAGCAGCTTAAGAGGGGGGGCACCAGATACGCAGTATTTT. Its translation: CASSLRGGAPDTQYF.

The gene calls are TRBV4-3 and TRBJ1-5, with D uncertain. Trimming shortened V by 0 bases and J by 4 bases, and 10 bases separated the two germline ends. Germline V gives CDR1 LGHNA, CDR2 YSLEER. The CDR3 is 15 amino acids. The CDR3 spells CASSQDWQLNQPQHF. The CDR3, as DNA: TGCGCCAGCAGCCAAGATTGGCAGCTTAATCAGCCCCAGCATTTT.

V gene TRBV27 combines with J gene TRBJ2-1, with TRBD2 identical over 7 bases. Losses at the gene ends were 6 bases for V and 10 bases for J; bases not matched to a gene: 9. This CDR3 has 13 residues. Germline-derived CDR1 and CDR2 are MNHEY and SMNVEV (reference sequence). Here the CDR3 DNA reads TGTGCCAGCAGCCACGCCGGGGGGAACGAGCAGTTCTTC. This translates into CASSHAGGNEQFF.

This clone was observed a few times. The genes are TRBV11-2 and TRBJ2-7; D is ambiguous. The length of the CDR3 is 10 residues. In germline, CDR1 is SGHAT, CDR2 FQNNGV. V lost 4 bases, J lost 4 bases, and 2 bases lay in between. The CDR3 DNA follows: TGTGCCAGCAGCTCGTACGAGCAGTACTTC. This codes for CASSSYEQYF.

This clone has a single count. At one boundary the junction diverges from the germline segment, which might be a read error. The chain has TRBV6-5 and TRBJ2-3; either TRBD1 or TRBD2 may supply D (6 bases each). This CDR3 comprises 15 residues. Looked up from germline, CDR1 is MNHEY and CDR2 is SVGAGI. CDR3 loop: CAGSLGASGTDTQYF. CDR3 bases: TGTGCCGGCAGTCTGGGGGCTAGCGGCACAGATACGCAGTATTTT.

A word on this clone: This specimen includes other DNA sequences encoding the same CDR3. This rearrangement joins TRBV5-1 to TRBJ2-6, with D hard to call. V was clipped by 1 base and J by 4 bases, with 9 bases between them. The CDR3 consists of 15 residues. The V gene's germline CDR1 is SGHRS and CDR2 YFSETQ. CDR3 nucleotides: TGCGCCAGCAGCTTGTGGGGATCCGGGGCCAACGTCCTGACTTTC. Translating gives CASSLWGSGANVLTF.

V gene TRBV24-1 combines with J gene TRBJ2-5; D possibly corresponds to TRBD1 (6 bases). Trimming left V 4 bases short and J 5 bases short, with 13 bases between. The CDR3 is made up of 14 amino acids. Germline-derived CDR1 and CDR2 are KGHDR and SFDVKD. CDR3 sequence (DNA): TGTGCCACCAGTGAACCCACAGGGAAGGAGACCCAGTACTTC. Amino acid sequence: CATSEPTGKETQYF.

This clone was recorded a few times. The genes are TRBV7-2 and TRBJ1-5; D gene unclear. Germline CDR1 and CDR2: SGHTA and FQGNSA. This CDR3 is 15 amino acids long. Trimming shortened V by 5 bases and J by 0 bases, and 11 bases separated the two germline ends. In DNA form, the CDR3 reads TGTGCCAGCAGCCCTGTCCCGTATAGCAATCAGCCCCAGCATTTT. Its translation: CASSPVPYSNQPQHF.

The rearrangement links TRBV7-9 to TRBJ1-1; no clear D gene. The CDR3 has 15 residues. Germline V gene data show CDR1 as SEHNR and CDR2 as FQNEAQ (reference sequence). V was pared by 1 base and J by 3 bases, with 12 bases between. The CDR3 coding sequence is TGTGCCAGCAGCTTAGGTCTAGGGTGGGACACTGAAGCTTTCTTT. Translated: CASSLGLGWDTEAFF.

V gene TRBV11-2 combines with J gene TRBJ1-1; TRBD1 matches at 7 bases. The J segment lost 1 base and the V segment lost 6 bases, leaving 8 bases of the junction unmatched. The germline V gene encodes CDR1 SGHAT and CDR2 FQNNGV. The length of the CDR3 is 15 residues. CDR3 region: CASRRPGTENTEAFF. DNA for the CDR3: TGTGCCAGCAGACGCCCCGGGACAGAGAACACTGAAGCTTTCTTT.

The rearrangement links TRBV9 to TRBJ2-5; 9 positions agree with TRBD1. V lost 0 bases, J lost 4 bases, and 7 bases stayed unmatched. The CDR3 extends over 16 amino acids. The germline V gene encodes CDR1 SGDLS and CDR2 YYNGEE. The CDR3 DNA follows: TGTGCCAGCAGCGTAGCTTCGGGACAGGGTATAGAGACCCAGTACTTC. It codes for CASSVASGQGIETQYF.

This chain joins TRBV28 and TRBJ1-1; possibly TRBD1 for D (5 bases). The germline CDR1 and CDR2 sequences are MDHEN and SYDVKM. CDR3 size: 13 residues. Trimming removed 5 bases from V and 12 bases from J, with 19 bases in between. The CDR3 nucleotides read TGTGCCAGCAGTCCAAGAGGACATTTCCGGACTTTCTTT. It specifies CASSPRGHFRTFF.

The V gene is TRBV3-1 (or the pseudogene TRBV3-2), the J gene TRBJ2-2; 9 bases are shared with TRBD1. This CDR3 contains 14 residues. J gave up 6 bases and V 3 bases, and 2 bases lay outside the gene matches. Germline loops: CDR1 LGHDT, CDR2 YNNKEL (reference sequence). The CDR3 DNA reads as TGTGCCAGCAGCCAGGGACAGGGTCCCGGGGAGCTGTTTTTT. Translation: CASSQGQGPGELFF.

The rearrangement joins TRBV3-1 (or the pseudogene TRBV3-2) to TRBJ2-1, with TRBD2 matching over 8 bases. The CDR3 totals 15 residues. Germline V gives CDR1 LGHDT, CDR2 YNNKEL (reference sequence). The V and J ends lost 4 bases and 6 bases, in that order; junction bases with no gene match: 8. CDR3 DNA sequence: TGTGCCAGCAGCCCTTGGGCGGGGGGATCCAATGAGCAGTTCTTC. It encodes CASSPWAGGSNEQFF.

V usage is TRBV7-2 and J usage is TRBJ2-3; possibly TRBD1 or TRBD2 for D (7 bases each). The CDR3 totals 15 residues. Germline CDR1 is SGHTA and CDR2 is FQGNSA. Trimming took off 7 bases at V and 6 bases at J, with 20 bases between the two ends. In nucleotides, the CDR3 is TGTGCCAGCACCAGGGGGGGGCGCTACTTGGATACGCAGTATTTT. This gives the protein CASTRGGRYLDTQYF.

The chain's CDR3 is CASSYPGQRGTEAFF. Written as DNA, the CDR3 is TGTGCCAGCAGTTACCCGGGACAGCGTGGCACTGAAGCTTTCTTT. The chain has TRBV6-5 and TRBJ1-1; 7 nucleotides match TRBD1. The CDR3 runs to 15 residues. Looked up from germline, CDR1 is MNHEY and CDR2 is SVGAGI. The junction had 7 bases not matched to a gene; V was cut back by 2 bases and J by 4 bases.

The V gene is TRBV6-5, the J gene TRBJ1-1, with a tentative D call TRBD1 (6 bases). Germline V gene lookup returns CDR1 MNHEY and CDR2 SVGAGI. Trimming shortened V by 5 bases and J by 3 bases, and 16 bases separated the two germline ends. CDR3 length equals 15 residues. The CDR3 loop reads CASSKSQGGDTEAFF. CDR3 DNA: TGTGCCAGCAGTAAGTCACAGGGAGGGGACACTGAAGCTTTCTTT.